This T cell receptor beta chain comes out of a study of cytomegalovirus exposure and HLA in healthy donors. Whole-study findings and limits: In a later analysis, most CMV-associated TCR beta chains appeared HLA-restricted. V- and J-gene trimming in TCR beta was tied to a missense DCLRE1C variant by an analysis performed later.

With respect to this clone: Its antigen is unidentified.

PCR amplification relied on 60 Vbeta primers (plus 13 Jbeta primers). Clones were read by immunoSEQ multiplex PCR, and TCRdb kept only the in-frame ones, dropping some. This table holds tens of thousands of clones, approximately 80% found once. The length of the CDR3 is 17 residues. V was clipped by 4 bases and J by 2 bases, with 18 bases between them. The V gene's germline CDR1 is MDHEN and CDR2 SYDVKM. The chain employs TRBV28 and TRBJ1-5; tentative D call: TRBD1 (5 bases). The sequence was obtained from a man younger than 45 in good health and CMV-seronegative. Sequencing used PBMCs. The DNA for the CDR3 is TGTGCCAGCAGTTCCTATGGGGGGGGGAGAGGCAATCAGCCCCAGCATTTT. Protein sequence: CASSSYGGGRGNQPQHF.